The next 4 T cell receptor beta chains were all read from a single sample in a study of CD8+ T cells in alopecia areata. The sample's treatment: oral pan-JAK inhibitor, 5-10 mg twice daily. Extracted RNA was reverse transcribed, and the resulting cDNA served as sequencing template. Method: immunoSEQ multiplex PCR; TCRdb's copy keeps in-frame clones and lacks some. This repertoire shows about 290,000 clones, nearly 60% found once; its top ten account for approximately 1.7%. Sample: CD4+ T cells sorted from blood, taken at week 24, from a patient treated with tofacitinib. The receptors originated from a human donor with alopecia areata.

The rearrangement uses TRBV5-4 and TRBJ2-1, with 7 nucleotides matching TRBD1. Unmatched junction bases numbered 12, after V lost 4 bases and J lost 8 bases. The CDR3 contains 15 residues. The germline V gene has CDR1 SGHNT and CDR2 YYREEE (reference sequence). The chain's CDR3 is CASSAGAGGSYEQFF. The DNA for the CDR3 is TGTGCCAGCAGCGCTGGCGCAGGGGGATCATATGAGCAGTTCTTC.

As regards this clone: Other DNA variants within this sample encode the same CDR3. The J gene is TRBJ2-3, the V gene TRBV30; D remains ambiguous. There are 13 residues in the CDR3. Deletions cut 0 bases from V and 3 bases from J, with 7 bases between. Germline-derived CDR1 and CDR2 are GTSNPN and SVGIG (reference sequence). In nucleotides, the CDR3 is TGTGCCTGGAGTGTAAGAAGTACAGATACGCAGTATTTT. Amino acids: CAWSVRSTDTQYF. The variable domain in full, completed from reference TRBV30 and TRBJ2-3, reads SQTIHQWPATLVQPVGSPLSLECTVEGTSNPNLYWYRQAAGRGLQLLFYSVGIGQISSEVPQNLSASRPQDRQFILSSKKLLLSDSGFYLCAWSVRSTDTQYFGPGTRLTVL.

This clone was seen a few times. The rearrangement uses TRBV14 and TRBJ2-2, with D perhaps matching TRBD1 (7 bases). The CDR3 length is 16 residues. Germline lookup yields CDR1 SGHDN and CDR2 FVKESK. Trimming removed 3 bases at V and 1 base at J, with 12 bases between. CDR3 DNA: TGTGCCAGCAGCCATATGCGGGACAGGAACACCGGGGAGCTGTTTTTT. Protein sequence: CASSHMRDRNTGELFF.

V usage is TRBV9 and J usage is TRBJ1-2, with 8 nucleotides matching TRBD1. Germline-derived CDR1 and CDR2 are SGDLS and YYNGEE. V shed 4 bases, J shed 5 bases, and the junction held 10 bases outside the gene matches. There are 15 residues in the CDR3. The CDR3 loop reads CASSSLDRGVYGYTF. The DNA for the CDR3 is TGTGCCAGCAGCTCCCTCGACAGGGGAGTTTATGGCTACACCTTC.